These T cell receptor beta chains were read from a single sample in a study of CD8 T cells in Susac syndrome. TCRdb processed the immunoSEQ multiplex PCR reads anew with MiXCR; each CDR3 protein has one entry. The table shows roughly 200,000 distinct CDR3 sequences, with roughly 94% occurring only once. Sequenced sample: CD4+ T cells from PBMCs. These receptors were collected from a human donor with Susac syndrome. Both conserved end residues are part of each CDR3. The D gene is left open where the match is weak. Clone size is shown for a subset of rows, as once, few, many or a class of expanded clone.

>once|TRBV30|NA|TRBJ1-1
TGTGCCTGGAGTGTAGGGACCGGAGAAGCTTTCTTT
CAWSVGTGEAFF
>NA|TRBV7-9|TRBD2|TRBJ2-3
TGTGCCAGCAGCTTACCAGCCCGCGGGAGGGCAAGGAGCACAGATACGCAGTATTTT
CASSLPARGRARSTDTQYF
>once|TRBV7-2|NA|TRBJ2-2
TGTGCCAGCAGCTCTCCCCCTCCGAACACCGGGGAGCTGTTTTTT
CASSSPPPNTGELFF
>NA|TRBV30|TRBD2|TRBJ2-1
TGTGCCTGGAGAACCCGACTAGCAGCCTACAATGAGCAGTTCTTC
CAWRTRLAAYNEQFF
>NA|TRBV29-1|NA|TRBJ2-1
TGCAGCGTCAGGGGGGGTGGGCTGCTTTACAATGAGCAGTTCTTC
CSVRGGGLLYNEQFF
>NA|TRBV16|NA|TRBJ1-2
TGTGCCAGCAGCCAATCTCGGACAGCCTATGGCTACACCTTC
CASSQSRTAYGYTF
>NA|TRBV29-1|TRBD1|TRBJ2-7
TGCAGCGTTGGGGACAGCTACGAGCAGTACTTC
CSVGDSYEQYF
>once|TRBV6-2/TRBV6-3|TRBD1|TRBJ2-1
TGTGCCAGCAGGCCCCGATCTAAGACAGGGCACGACAATGAGCAGTTCTTC
CASRPRSKTGHDNEQFF
>once|TRBV5-4|TRBD1|TRBJ2-7
TGTGCCAGCAGTTCGACAGGGCGTAAAGAGTACTTC
CASSSTGRKEYF
>NA|TRBV5-1|NA|TRBJ1-1
TGCGCCAGCAGCGTGGGACACCGGAATGAAGCTTTCTTT
CASSVGHRNEAFF
>NA|TRBV28|NA|TRBJ1-2
TGTGCCAGCAGTTCATCCTCACAGGGCCTACTGTATGTCTATGGCTACACCTTC
CASSSSSQGLLYVYGYTF
>once|TRBV28|NA|TRBJ2-2
TGTGCCAGCAATGACCTGAACACCGGGGAGCTGTTTTTT
CASNDLNTGELFF
>NA|TRBV12-3/TRBV12-4|NA|TRBJ2-5
TGTGCCAGCAGGACCCCAGGGGAGACCCAGTACTTC
CASRTPGETQYF
>NA|TRBV25-1|TRBD1|TRBJ2-7
TGTGCCAGCGAACGTCCCGGGACAGGGATCCACGAGCAGTACTTC
CASERPGTGIHEQYF
>NA|TRBV12-3/TRBV12-4|TRBD1|TRBJ2-7
TGTGCCAGCACTCCCGGGACAGGGTACTCCTACGAGCAGTACTTC
CASTPGTGYSYEQYF
>few|TRBV5-1|NA|TRBJ2-2
TGCGCCAGCAGCTTGGTGGGGGCGAACACCGGGGAGCTGTTTTTT
CASSLVGANTGELFF
>NA|TRBV29-1|NA|TRBJ2-1
TGCAGCGCCGAGGTAGCCGATGAGCAGTTCTTC
CSAEVADEQFF
>once|TRBV4-3|TRBD2|TRBJ2-1
TGCGCCAGCAGCCAAGATTGGGGGACTAGCGGGACTAATGAGCAGTTCTTC
CASSQDWGTSGTNEQFF
>NA|TRBV12-3/TRBV12-4|NA|TRBJ2-6
TGTGCCAGCACCTGGGGGGGGCCTCAAGAATCTGGGGCCAACGTCCTGACTTTC
CASTWGGPQESGANVLTF
>NA|TRBV29-1|NA|TRBJ2-1
TGCAGCGTTGATGGGGTCTACTACAATGAGCAGTTCTTC
CSVDGVYYNEQFF
>NA|TRBV6-1|NA|TRBJ1-2
TGTGCAATATCCACAGTTCTCACCCGGGCCAATTATGGCTACACCTTC
CAISTVLTRANYGYTF
>NA|TRBV28|NA|TRBJ2-1
TGTGCCAGCAGCTCCGAGGGCAATGAGCAGTTCTTC
CASSSEGNEQFF
>NA|TRBV11-3|NA|TRBJ1-1
TGTGCCAGCAGCCCTGGGGGGGGTAGGACCACTGAAGCTTTCTTT
CASSPGGGRTTEAFF
>NA|TRBV5-6|NA|TRBJ2-3
TGTGCCAGCAGCTTCGGGGCTAGCACAGATACGCAGTATTTT
CASSFGASTDTQYF
>NA|TRBV7-6|TRBD1|TRBJ2-1
TGTGCCAGCAGCTTAGGGACAGGGGAGTACAATGAGCAGTTCTTC
CASSLGTGEYNEQFF
>NA|TRBV12-3/TRBV12-4|NA|TRBJ2-7
TGTGCCAGCAGTTTAGCGGGGGAGTGGGACGAGCAGTACTTC
CASSLAGEWDEQYF
>NA|TRBV20-1|TRBD2|TRBJ2-3
TGCAGTGCCCCTTTAGCGGGAGTAGGGTCAGATACGCAGTATTTT
CSAPLAGVGSDTQYF
>NA|TRBV20-1|TRBD1|TRBJ1-1
TGCAGTGCTAGATCGGACAGGGCCACTGAAGCTTTCTTT
CSARSDRATEAFF
>NA|TRBV27|TRBD1|TRBJ1-5
TGTGCCAGCAGTTTAATAGGACAGGGGCCCAATCAGCCCCAGCATTTT
CASSLIGQGPNQPQHF
>NA|TRBV28|NA|TRBJ1-1
TGTGCCAGCAGTTTGCCGTTGGGGGTATCTGAAGCTTTCTTT
CASSLPLGVSEAFF
>NA|TRBV1|NA|TRBJ2-7
TGCACCAGCAGCCAAGATTTTTTGGACAGGGTAGTTTCCTACGAGCAGTACTTC
CTSSQDFLDRVVSYEQYF
>NA|TRBV5-1|NA|TRBJ1-2
TGCGCCAGCAGCTTGGCCGTGGCCCGGGAGTCGAAAGGCTACACCTTC
CASSLAVARESKGYTF
>NA|TRBV27|NA|TRBJ2-1
TGTGCCAGCAGTTCAGGGGACAATGAGCAGTTCTTC
CASSSGDNEQFF
>NA|TRBV18|NA|TRBJ1-1
TGTGCCAGCTCACCTTTTCCGGCCACAATGGGGAACACTGAAGCTTTCTTT
CASSPFPATMGNTEAFF
>NA|TRBV2|TRBD1|TRBJ1-5
TGTGCCAGCAGGAAGGGGACAGGGGATCAGCCCCAGCATTTT
CASRKGTGDQPQHF
>NA|TRBV28|NA|TRBJ2-7
TGTGCCAGCAGTTTAGCGAGAAACGAGCAGTACTTC
CASSLARNEQYF
>NA|TRBV20-1|NA|TRBJ2-2
TGCAGTGCTAGACTAAGGGCATTTCCTACCGGGGAGCTGTTTTTT
CSARLRAFPTGELFF